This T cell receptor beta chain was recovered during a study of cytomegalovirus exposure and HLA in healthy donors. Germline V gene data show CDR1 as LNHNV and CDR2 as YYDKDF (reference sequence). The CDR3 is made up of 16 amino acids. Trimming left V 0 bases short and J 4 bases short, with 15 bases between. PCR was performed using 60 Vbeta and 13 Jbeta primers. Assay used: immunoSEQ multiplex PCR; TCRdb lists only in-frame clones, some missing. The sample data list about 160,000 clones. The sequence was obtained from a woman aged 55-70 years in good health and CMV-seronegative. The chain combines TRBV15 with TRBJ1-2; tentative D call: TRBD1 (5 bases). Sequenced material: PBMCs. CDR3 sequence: CATSRDLRGEGYGYTF. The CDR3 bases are TGTGCCACCAGCAGAGATCTCCGGGGGGAAGGCTATGGCTACACCTTC.